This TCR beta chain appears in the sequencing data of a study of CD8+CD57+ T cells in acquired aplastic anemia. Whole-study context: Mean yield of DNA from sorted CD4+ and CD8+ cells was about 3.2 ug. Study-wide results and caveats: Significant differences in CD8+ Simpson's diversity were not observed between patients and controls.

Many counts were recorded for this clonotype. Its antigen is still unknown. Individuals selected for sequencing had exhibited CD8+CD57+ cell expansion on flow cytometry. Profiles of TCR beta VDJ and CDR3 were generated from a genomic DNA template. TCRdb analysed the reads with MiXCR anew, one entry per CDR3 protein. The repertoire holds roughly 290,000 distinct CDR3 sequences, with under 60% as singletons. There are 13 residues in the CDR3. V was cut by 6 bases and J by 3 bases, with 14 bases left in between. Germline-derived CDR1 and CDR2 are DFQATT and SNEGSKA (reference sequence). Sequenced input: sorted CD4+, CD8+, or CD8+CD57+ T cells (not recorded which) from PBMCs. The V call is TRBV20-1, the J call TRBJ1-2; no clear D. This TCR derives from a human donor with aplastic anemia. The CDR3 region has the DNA TGCAGTGCCATAGGTGGTCGCGACTATGGCTACACCTTC. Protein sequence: CSAIGGRDYGYTF.